The rows below give T cell receptor beta chains drawn from one sample of a study of T-cell memory formation after mild COVID-19. Via MiXCR, TCRdb re-called the 5' RACE reads, giving one row per CDR3 protein. The table lists 350,000 to 400,000 distinct CDR3 sequences, about 21% of them singletons. Sequencing used PBMCs or a T cell subset sorted from them (not recorded which). Source of these receptors: an adult woman who had mild COVID-19 (a few samples of this study predate the infection). Cell type and time point are not known. CDR3s include the opening cysteine and the closing phenylalanine or tryptophan. The D gene is left open where the match is weak. Expanded clones get a size class; other rows say once, few or many, or leave the size out.

>TRBV12-3/TRBV12-4|.|TRBJ2-5|14|many
CASSFGELQETQYF
TGTGCCAGCAGTTTCGGGGAGCTCCAAGAGACCCAGTACTTC
>TRBV20-1|TRBD1|TRBJ1-1|15|.
CSARASGTVNTEAFF
TGCAGTGCTAGAGCCTCCGGGACAGTTAACACTGAAGCTTTCTTT
>TRBV24-1|.|TRBJ1-1|14|.
CATSSDSSNTEAFF
TGTGCCACCAGCTCTGACAGTTCGAACACTGAAGCTTTCTTT
>TRBV20-1|TRBD1|TRBJ2-7|15|few
CSARDVGQGAYEQYF
TGCAGTGCTAGGGATGTGGGACAGGGGGCGTACGAGCAGTACTTC
>TRBV18|TRBD1|TRBJ2-3|16|few
CASSPGTGLLKDTQYF
TGTGCCAGCTCACCGGGGACAGGGCTTTTGAAAGATACGCAGTATTTT
>TRBV7-8|TRBD2|TRBJ2-1|16|few
CASSPFTSGRRAEQFF
TGTGCCAGCAGCCCCTTTACTAGCGGGAGAAGGGCTGAGCAGTTCTTC
>TRBV20-1|.|TRBJ1-2|13|.
CSAREWSGYGYTF
TGCAGTGCTAGAGAGTGGTCGGGCTATGGCTACACCTTC
>TRBV9|.|TRBJ2-1|13|few
CASSAYPNNEQFF
TGTGCCAGCAGCGCCTACCCAAACAATGAGCAGTTCTTC
>TRBV6-5|TRBD2|TRBJ2-3|16|few
CASTQLAGGPEDTQYF
TGTGCCAGCACACAGCTGGCGGGGGGGCCTGAAGATACGCAGTATTTT
>TRBV7-3|.|TRBJ1-4|13|many
CASSWGPGEKLFF
TGTGCCAGCAGCTGGGGGCCGGGTGAAAAACTGTTTTTT
>TRBV7-6|TRBD2|TRBJ2-1|17|few
CASSPWTSGVAYNEQFF
TGTGCCAGCAGCCCTTGGACTAGCGGGGTGGCATACAATGAGCAGTTCTTC
>TRBV29-1|.|TRBJ1-2|12|few
CSASRGIGGYTF
TGCAGCGCCTCGAGGGGGATTGGAGGCTACACCTTC
>TRBV12-3/TRBV12-4|.|TRBJ1-1|13|.
CASSFSRSTEAFF
TGTGCCAGCAGTTTTAGCCGGAGCACTGAAGCTTTCTTT
>TRBV29-1|.|TRBJ1-2|12|many
CSVGQGGHGYTF
TGCAGCGTTGGGCAGGGAGGACATGGCTACACCTTC
>TRBV7-9|.|TRBJ1-1|13|few
CASSLADYTEAFF
TGTGCCAGCAGCTTAGCGGATTACACTGAAGCTTTCTTT
>TRBV20-1|TRBD2|TRBJ2-5|16|.
CSARGPRTSGRETQYF
TGCAGTGCTAGAGGACCAAGGACTAGCGGGAGGGAGACCCAGTACTTC
>TRBV18|.|TRBJ1-1|13|.
CASSTDSNTEAFF
TGTGCCAGCTCGACGGACTCGAACACTGAAGCTTTCTTT
>TRBV20-1|.|TRBJ2-7|15|many
CSARDFQGRDYEQYF
TGCAGTGCTAGAGATTTCCAGGGGAGGGACTACGAGCAGTACTTC
>TRBV30|.|TRBJ2-3|13|.
CASSRGMPDTQYF
TGTGCCTCCTCCCGGGGGATGCCAGATACGCAGTATTTT
>TRBV4-2|.|TRBJ1-4|16|.
CASSQLEGGTNEKLFF
TGTGCCAGCAGCCAGCTCGAGGGTGGTACTAATGAAAAACTGTTTTTT
>TRBV12-3/TRBV12-4|TRBD1|TRBJ2-1|14|few
CATEDRVVGNEQFF
TGTGCCACAGAGGACAGGGTAGTCGGCAATGAGCAGTTCTTC
>TRBV4-1|TRBD1|TRBJ2-3|13|few
CASSHSTGQEKYF
TGCGCCAGCAGCCACTCGACAGGGCAGGAAAAGTATTTT
>TRBV7-9|TRBD1|TRBJ1-1|14|.
CASSFPTGTGEAFF
TGTGCCAGCAGCTTCCCAACCGGGACAGGTGAAGCTTTCTTT
>TRBV7-6|.|TRBJ2-7|15|many
CASSFGTDSSYEQYF
TGTGCCAGCAGCTTCGGGACTGATAGCTCCTACGAGCAGTACTTC
>TRBV24-1|.|TRBJ2-1|17|.
CATSDSYGSGSYNEQFF
TGTGCCACCAGTGATTCTTACGGGAGCGGCTCCTACAATGAGCAGTTCTTC
>TRBV6-5|TRBD1|TRBJ2-7|16|.
CASTILLTGGGYEQYF
TGTGCCAGCACTATATTATTAACAGGGGGCGGCTACGAGCAGTACTTC
>TRBV12-3/TRBV12-4|.|TRBJ2-5|12|few
CASRAGSETQYF
TGTGCCAGCAGGGCTGGTTCGGAGACCCAGTACTTC
>TRBV6-5|.|TRBJ2-7|13|.
CATAFSGGYEQYF
TGTGCCACCGCATTTAGCGGCGGTTACGAGCAGTACTTC
>TRBV20-1|.|TRBJ1-2|13|.
CSARGEMTDGYTF
TGCAGTGCTAGGGGGGAGATGACAGACGGCTACACCTTC
>TRBV5-1|.|TRBJ1-1|14|few
CASSLYAGNTEAFF
TGCGCCAGCAGCTTGTATGCAGGGAACACTGAAGCTTTCTTT
>TRBV6-5|.|TRBJ2-7|16|.
CASSATAGTVTYEQYF
TGTGCCAGCAGTGCCACGGCCGGGACGGTAACCTACGAGCAGTACTTC
>TRBV5-6|.|TRBJ1-2|12|.
CASSSRGYGYTF
TGTGCCAGCAGCTCCCGGGGCTATGGCTACACCTTC
>TRBV7-9|.|TRBJ2-5|13|many
CASSLGVQETQYF
TGTGCCAGCAGCCTCGGAGTACAAGAGACCCAGTACTTC
>TRBV7-2|TRBD1|TRBJ1-1|14|few
CASSLPGQDTEAFF
TGTGCCAGCAGCTTACCCGGACAGGACACTGAAGCTTTCTTT
>TRBV10-3|.|TRBJ1-4|13|many
CAINEPGDEKLFF
TGTGCCATCAACGAACCGGGGGATGAAAAACTGTTTTTT
>TRBV20-1|TRBD2|TRBJ2-1|14|few
CSASSGAWSNEQFF
TGCAGTGCTTCTAGCGGGGCTTGGTCGAATGAGCAGTTCTTC
>TRBV4-2|TRBD1|TRBJ2-1|15|.
CASSPDRGSYNEQFF
TGTGCCAGCAGCCCAGACAGGGGGTCCTACAATGAGCAGTTCTTC
>TRBV9|TRBD1|TRBJ2-5|14|few
CASNWGQEQETQYF
TGTGCCAGCAATTGGGGACAGGAACAAGAGACCCAGTACTTC
>TRBV14|.|TRBJ2-5|15|.
CASSQEGRLRETQYF
TGTGCCAGCAGCCAAGAGGGGCGGCTAAGGGAGACCCAGTACTTC
>TRBV7-3|.|TRBJ2-1|13|.
CASSQGAANEQFF
TGTGCCAGCAGCCAGGGAGCGGCCAATGAGCAGTTCTTC
>TRBV15|.|TRBJ1-2|17|few
CATSRDGSALPYYGYTF
TGTGCCACCAGCAGAGATGGGTCGGCATTACCTTACTATGGCTACACCTTC
>TRBV5-1|.|TRBJ1-2|14|.
CASSSGQTWDGYTF
TGCGCCAGCAGCTCTGGACAGACCTGGGATGGCTACACCTTC